This T cell receptor beta chain was sequenced for a study of T cell clonality in common variable immunodeficiency. This clone appeared many times. Its target is not known. The read falls 3 residues short of the CDR3 end, and the missing part is taken from the germline J gene. General study results and limits: In common variable immunodeficiency, TCR beta chains reportedly carried fewer deletions and N-nucleotide insertions.

Reduced serum IgG, IgA and/or IgM plus specific antibody deficiency defined CVID. Blood came from CVID subjects not ill and not taking immunomodulatory or immunosuppressive medication. The data were produced by immunoSEQ multiplex PCR, yet TCRdb's version contains in-frame clones alone and is incomplete. Sampling found over 30,000 clones, none seen once. V was cut by 8 bases and J by 2 bases, with 10 bases left in between. This CDR3 is built from 12 residues. Germline-derived CDR1 and CDR2 are SNHLY and FYNNEI. The chain has TRBV2 and TRBJ2-7; D uncertain. Input material: peripheral blood mononuclear cells. This clonotype originated in a human donor with common variable immunodeficiency. CDR3 bases read: TGTGCCAGCCTGCAGGAAACCTACGAG. Translated: CASLQETYE. The complete CDR3 sequence is CASLQETYEQYF.